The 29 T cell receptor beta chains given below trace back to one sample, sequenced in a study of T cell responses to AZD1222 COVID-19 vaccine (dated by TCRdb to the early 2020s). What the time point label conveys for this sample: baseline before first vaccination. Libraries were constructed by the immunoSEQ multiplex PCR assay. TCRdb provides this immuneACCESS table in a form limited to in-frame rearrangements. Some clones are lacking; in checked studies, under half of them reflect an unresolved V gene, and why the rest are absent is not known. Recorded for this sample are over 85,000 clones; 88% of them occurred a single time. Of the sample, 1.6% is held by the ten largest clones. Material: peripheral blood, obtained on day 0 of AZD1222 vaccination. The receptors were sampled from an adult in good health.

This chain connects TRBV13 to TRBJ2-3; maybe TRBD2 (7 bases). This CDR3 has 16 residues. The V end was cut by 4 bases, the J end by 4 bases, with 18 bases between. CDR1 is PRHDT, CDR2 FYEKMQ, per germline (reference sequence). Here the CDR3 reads CASSSAPQGRADTQYF. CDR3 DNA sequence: TGTGCCAGCAGCTCAGCTCCGCAGGGGAGGGCAGATACGCAGTATTTT.

The CDR3 bases are TGTGCCAGCAGCTTAGGGCTAAACCTTAACACCGGGGAGCTGTTTTTT. Amino acids: CASSLGLNLNTGELFF. V usage is TRBV5-4 and J usage is TRBJ2-2; the D is unclear. From germline, CDR1 is SGHNT and CDR2 YYREEE (reference sequence). CDR3 length equals 16 residues. V shed 2 bases and J shed 2 bases, with 13 bases lying between them.

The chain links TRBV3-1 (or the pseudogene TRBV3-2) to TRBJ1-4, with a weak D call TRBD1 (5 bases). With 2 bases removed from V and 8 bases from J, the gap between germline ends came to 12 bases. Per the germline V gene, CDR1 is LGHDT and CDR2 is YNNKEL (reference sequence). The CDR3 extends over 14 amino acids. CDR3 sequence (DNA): TGTGCCAGCAGCCAAATGGGGGAGGCGGAAAAACTGTTTTTT. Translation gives CASSQMGEAEKLFF.

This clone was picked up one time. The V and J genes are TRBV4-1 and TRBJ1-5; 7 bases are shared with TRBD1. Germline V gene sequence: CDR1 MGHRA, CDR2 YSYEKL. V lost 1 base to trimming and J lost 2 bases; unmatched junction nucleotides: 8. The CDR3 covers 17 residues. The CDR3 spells CASSQGRQGFRNQPQHF. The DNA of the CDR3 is TGCGCCAGCAGCCAAGGGCGACAGGGTTTTCGCAATCAGCCCCAGCATTTT.

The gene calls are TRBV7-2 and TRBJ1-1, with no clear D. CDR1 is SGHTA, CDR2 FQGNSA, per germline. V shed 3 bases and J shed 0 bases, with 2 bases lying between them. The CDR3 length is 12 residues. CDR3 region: CASSFVNTEAFF. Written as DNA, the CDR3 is TGTGCCAGCAGCTTTGTGAACACTGAAGCTTTCTTT.

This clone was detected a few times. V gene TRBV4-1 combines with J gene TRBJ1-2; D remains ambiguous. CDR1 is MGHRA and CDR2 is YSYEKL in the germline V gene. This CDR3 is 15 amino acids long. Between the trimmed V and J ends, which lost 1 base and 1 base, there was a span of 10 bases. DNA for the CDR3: TGCGCCAGCAGCCAAGCCGCCTCAGATAACTATGGCTACACCTTC. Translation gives CASSQAASDNYGYTF.

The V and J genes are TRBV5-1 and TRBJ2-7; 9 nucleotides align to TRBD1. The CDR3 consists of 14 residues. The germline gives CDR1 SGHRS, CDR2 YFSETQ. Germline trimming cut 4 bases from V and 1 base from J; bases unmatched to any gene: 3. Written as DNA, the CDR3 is TGCGCCAGCAGCGGGGGACAGGGTTCCTACGAGCAGTACTTC. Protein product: CASSGGQGSYEQYF.

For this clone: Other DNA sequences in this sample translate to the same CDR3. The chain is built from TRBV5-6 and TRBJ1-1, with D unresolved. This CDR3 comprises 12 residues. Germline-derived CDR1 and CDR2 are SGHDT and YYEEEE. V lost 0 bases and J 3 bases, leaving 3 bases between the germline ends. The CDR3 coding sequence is TGTGCCAGCAGCTTGGGATACACTGAAGCTTTCTTT. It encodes CASSLGYTEAFF.

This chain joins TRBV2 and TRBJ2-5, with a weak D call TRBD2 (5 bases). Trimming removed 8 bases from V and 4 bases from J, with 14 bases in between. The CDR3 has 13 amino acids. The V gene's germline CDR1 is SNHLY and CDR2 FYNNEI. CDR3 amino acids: CASGPREGETQYF. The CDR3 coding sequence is TGTGCCAGCGGCCCCCGGGAAGGAGAGACCCAGTACTTC.

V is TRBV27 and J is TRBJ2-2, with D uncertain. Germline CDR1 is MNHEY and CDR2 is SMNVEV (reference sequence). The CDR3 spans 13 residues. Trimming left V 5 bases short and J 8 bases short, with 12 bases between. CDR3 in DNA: TGTGCCAGCAGTCGGACCTTGGGGGGGGAGCTGTTTTTT. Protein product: CASSRTLGGELFF.

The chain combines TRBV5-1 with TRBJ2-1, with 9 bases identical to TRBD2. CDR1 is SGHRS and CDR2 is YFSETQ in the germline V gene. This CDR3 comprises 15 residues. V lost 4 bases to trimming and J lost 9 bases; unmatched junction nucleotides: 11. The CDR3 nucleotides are TGCGCCAGCAGCCCAACCCCTAGCGGGAATGGTGAGCAGTTCTTC. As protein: CASSPTPSGNGEQFF.

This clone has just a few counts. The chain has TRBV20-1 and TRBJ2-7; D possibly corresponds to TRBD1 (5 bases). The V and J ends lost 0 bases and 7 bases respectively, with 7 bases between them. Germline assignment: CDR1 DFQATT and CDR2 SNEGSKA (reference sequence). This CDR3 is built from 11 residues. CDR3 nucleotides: TGCAGTGCTAGAGATGGGGCAGAGCAGTACTTC. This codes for CSARDGAEQYF.

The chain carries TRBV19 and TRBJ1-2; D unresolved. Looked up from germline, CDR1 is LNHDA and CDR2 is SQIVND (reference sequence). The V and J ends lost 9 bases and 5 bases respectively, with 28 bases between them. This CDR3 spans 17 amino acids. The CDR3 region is CASQGAGSPGLMYGYTF. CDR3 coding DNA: TGTGCCAGCCAAGGAGCCGGGAGCCCTGGTTTGATGTATGGCTACACCTTC.

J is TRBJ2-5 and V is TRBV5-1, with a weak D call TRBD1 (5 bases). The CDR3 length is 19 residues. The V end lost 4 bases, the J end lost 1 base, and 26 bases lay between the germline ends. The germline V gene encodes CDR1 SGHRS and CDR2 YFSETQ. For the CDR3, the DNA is TGCGCCAGCAGCCCCTGGGGCAGGGCCTCCCAGAACGTCCAAGAGACCCAGTACTTC. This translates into CASSPWGRASQNVQETQYF.

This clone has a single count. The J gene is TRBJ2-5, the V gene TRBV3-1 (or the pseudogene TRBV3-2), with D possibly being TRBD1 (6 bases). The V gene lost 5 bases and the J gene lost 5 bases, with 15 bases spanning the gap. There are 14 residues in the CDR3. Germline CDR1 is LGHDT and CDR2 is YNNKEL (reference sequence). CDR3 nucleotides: TGTGCCAGCAGCACTTGGCAGGGGCAGGAGACCCAGTACTTC. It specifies CASSTWQGQETQYF.

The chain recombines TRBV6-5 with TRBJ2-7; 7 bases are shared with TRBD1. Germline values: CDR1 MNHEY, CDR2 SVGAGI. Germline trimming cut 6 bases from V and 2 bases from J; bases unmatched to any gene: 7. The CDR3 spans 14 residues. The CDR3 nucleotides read TGTGCCAGCAGAAAGACCGGGACAGCCTACGAGCAGTACTTC. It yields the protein CASRKTGTAYEQYF.

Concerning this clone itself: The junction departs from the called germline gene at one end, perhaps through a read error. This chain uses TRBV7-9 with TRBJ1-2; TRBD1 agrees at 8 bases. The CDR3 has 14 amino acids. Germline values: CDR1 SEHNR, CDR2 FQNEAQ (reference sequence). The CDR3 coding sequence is TGTGCCAGCACCTTACAACCGGGGACAGGTGGCTACACCTTC. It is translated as CASTLQPGTGGYTF.

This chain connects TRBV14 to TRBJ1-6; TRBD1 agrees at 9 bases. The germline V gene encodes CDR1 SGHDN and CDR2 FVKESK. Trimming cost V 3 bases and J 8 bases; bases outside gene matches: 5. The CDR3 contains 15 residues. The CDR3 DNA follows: TGTGCCAGCAGCCAGGACAGGGGCGGGTATTCACCCCTCCACTTT. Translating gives CASSQDRGGYSPLHF.

The CDR3 sequence is CASSQSGGSNTEAFF. The CDR3 coding sequence is TGCGCCAGCAGCCAATCCGGGGGGTCGAACACTGAAGCTTTCTTT. This chain links TRBV4-1 with TRBJ1-1, with D perhaps TRBD1 (5 bases). Trimming shortened V by 2 bases and J by 1 base, and 11 bases separated the two germline ends. Germline CDR1 and CDR2: MGHRA and YSYEKL. The CDR3 runs to 15 residues.

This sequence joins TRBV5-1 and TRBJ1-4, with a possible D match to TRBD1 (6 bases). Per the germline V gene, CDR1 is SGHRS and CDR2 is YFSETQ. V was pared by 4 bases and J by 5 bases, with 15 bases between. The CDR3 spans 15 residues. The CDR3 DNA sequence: TGCGCCAGCAGCCCGGGGGCCGGCGGCAATGAAAAACTGTTTTTT. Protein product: CASSPGAGGNEKLFF.

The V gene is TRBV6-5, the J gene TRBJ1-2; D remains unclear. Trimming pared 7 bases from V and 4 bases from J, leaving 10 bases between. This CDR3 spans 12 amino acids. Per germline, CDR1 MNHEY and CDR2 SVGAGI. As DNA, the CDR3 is TGTGCCAGCACAGGCTCCACCTATGGCTACACCTTC. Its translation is CASTGSTYGYTF.

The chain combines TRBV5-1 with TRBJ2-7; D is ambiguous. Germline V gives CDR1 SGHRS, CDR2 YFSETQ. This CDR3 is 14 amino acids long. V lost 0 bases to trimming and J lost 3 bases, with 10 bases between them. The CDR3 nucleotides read TGCGCCAGCAGCTTGGCCTATGAGCTCTACGAGCAGTACTTC. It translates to CASSLAYELYEQYF.

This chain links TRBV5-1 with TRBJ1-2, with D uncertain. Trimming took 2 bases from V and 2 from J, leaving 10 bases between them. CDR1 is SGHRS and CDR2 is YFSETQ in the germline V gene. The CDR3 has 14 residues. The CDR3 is CASSLSGSNYGYTF. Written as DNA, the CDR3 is TGCGCCAGCAGCTTATCAGGCTCAAACTATGGCTACACCTTC. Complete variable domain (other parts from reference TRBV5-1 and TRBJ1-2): KAGVTQTPRYLIKTRGQQVTLSCSPISGHRSVSWYQQTPGQGLQFLFEYFSETQRNKGNFPGRFSGRQFSNSRSEMNVSTLELGDSALYLCASSLSGSNYGYTFGSGTRLTVV.

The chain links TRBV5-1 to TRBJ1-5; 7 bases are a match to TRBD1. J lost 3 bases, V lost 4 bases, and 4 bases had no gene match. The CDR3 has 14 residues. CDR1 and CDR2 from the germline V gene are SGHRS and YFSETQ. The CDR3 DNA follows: TGCGCCAGCAGCGAGGGACAGATCAATCAGCCCCAGCATTTT. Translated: CASSEGQINQPQHF. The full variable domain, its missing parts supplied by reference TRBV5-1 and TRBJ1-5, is KAGVTQTPRYLIKTRGQQVTLSCSPISGHRSVSWYQQTPGQGLQFLFEYFSETQRNKGNFPGRFSGRQFSNSRSEMNVSTLELGDSALYLCASSEGQINQPQHFGDGTRLSIL.

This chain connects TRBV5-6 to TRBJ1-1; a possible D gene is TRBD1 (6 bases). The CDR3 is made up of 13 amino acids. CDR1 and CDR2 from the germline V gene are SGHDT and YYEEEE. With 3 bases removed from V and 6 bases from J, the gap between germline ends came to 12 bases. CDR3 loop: CASSSGRGAEAFF. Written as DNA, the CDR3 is TGTGCCAGCAGCTCCGGGAGGGGGGCTGAAGCTTTCTTT.

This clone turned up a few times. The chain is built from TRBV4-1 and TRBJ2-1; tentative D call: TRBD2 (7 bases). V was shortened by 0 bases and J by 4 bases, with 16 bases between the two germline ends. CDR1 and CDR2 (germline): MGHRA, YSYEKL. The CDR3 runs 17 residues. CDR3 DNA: TGCGCCAGCAGCCAAGACGCCGCGGGGGACACTTACAATGAGCAGTTCTTC. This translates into CASSQDAAGDTYNEQFF.

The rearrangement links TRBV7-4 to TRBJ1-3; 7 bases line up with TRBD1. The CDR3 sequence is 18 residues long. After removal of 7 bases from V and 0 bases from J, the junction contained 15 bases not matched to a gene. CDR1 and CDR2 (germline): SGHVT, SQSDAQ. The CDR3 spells CASTKRGRSSSSGNTIYF. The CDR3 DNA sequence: TGTGCCAGCACCAAGAGGGGGCGCAGTTCCAGCTCTGGAAACACCATATATTTT.

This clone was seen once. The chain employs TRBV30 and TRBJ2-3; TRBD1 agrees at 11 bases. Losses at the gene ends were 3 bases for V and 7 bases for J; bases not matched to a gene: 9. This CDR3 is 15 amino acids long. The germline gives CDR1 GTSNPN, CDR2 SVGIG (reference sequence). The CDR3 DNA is TGTGCCTGGAGCTGGGACAGGGGGGTTGTATATACGCAGTATTTT. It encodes CAWSWDRGVVYTQYF.

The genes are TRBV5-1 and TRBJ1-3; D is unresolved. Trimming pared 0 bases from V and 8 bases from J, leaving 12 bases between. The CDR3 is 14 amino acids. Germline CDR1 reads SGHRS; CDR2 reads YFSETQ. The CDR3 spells CASSLAQWADTIYF. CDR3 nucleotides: TGCGCCAGCAGCTTGGCCCAATGGGCGGACACCATATATTTT.